One and the same sample provided the 7 T cell receptor beta chains below, sequenced in a study of CD8 T cells in ankylosing spondylitis (dated 2017 in TCRdb). Libraries came from 5' RACE. The sequencer listed for this sample is Illumina HiSeq 2500. TCRdb applied fastp at Q25 and MiXCR to the public reads, then kept only in-frame beta chains. Records with the same CDR3 protein are collapsed into one entry carrying the most frequent genes and DNA. The table for this sample lists tens of thousands of distinct CDR3 sequences; less than 6% of them were counted only once. The ten largest clones capture 2% to 2.5% of the sample. Sequenced sample: blood, either unsorted or a sorted T cell fraction (not recorded which). These TCRs come from a male donor with ankylosing spondylitis or in good health (not recorded which).

In its sample, this clonotype was seen a few times. Germline and junction disagree at one end, which may indicate a read error. This chain uses TRBV3-1 with TRBJ2-1; D uncertain. This CDR3 is 17 amino acids long. From germline, CDR1 is LGHDT and CDR2 YNNKEL (reference sequence). In nucleotides, the CDR3 is TGTGCCAGCTGCCAAGAGCCCCCCGGGTCCTCCTACAATGAGCAGTTCTTC. Encoded protein: CASCQEPPGSSYNEQFF.

This clonotype was detected many times. The chain combines TRBV6-2 or TRBV6-3 with TRBJ2-3, with 9 nucleotides matching TRBD1. The CDR3 is made up of 15 amino acids. V was clipped by 4 bases and J by 1 base; unmatched bases: 3. The V gene's germline CDR1 is MNHEY and CDR2 SVGEGT. CDR3 loop: CASSFTGGRTDTQYF. DNA for the CDR3: TGTGCCAGCAGTTTCACAGGGGGCCGCACAGATACGCAGTATTTT.

This clonotype was observed at least ten times. The chain links TRBV7-2 to TRBJ2-2; no reliable D call. The CDR3 covers 14 residues. The V end was cut by 5 bases, the J end by 2 bases, with 9 bases between. The germline V gene has CDR1 SGHTA and CDR2 FQGNSA. The CDR3 region is CASSLSFNTGELFF. CDR3 coding DNA: TGTGCCAGCAGCCTAAGTTTTAACACCGGGGAGCTGTTTTTT. Looking up the rest from reference TRBV7-2 and TRBJ2-2 gives the full variable domain: GAGVSQSPSNKVTEKGKDVELRCDPISGHTALYWYRQSLGQGLEFLIYFQGNSAPDKSGLPSDRFSAERTGGSVSTLTIQRTQQEDSAVYLCASSLSFNTGELFFGEGSRLTVL.

The table lists this clonotype with many counts. V is TRBV20-1 and J is TRBJ2-5; D not certain. Germline loops: CDR1 DFQATT, CDR2 SNEGSKA (reference sequence). This CDR3 spans 13 amino acids. Trimming took off 5 bases at V and 5 bases at J, with 15 bases between the two ends. In DNA form, the CDR3 reads TGCAGTGCTGGTATGAGAGAAACGGAGACCCAGTACTTC. Amino acid sequence: CSAGMRETETQYF.

This clonotype has a count of ten or more. J is TRBJ2-2 and V is TRBV30; D possibly corresponds to TRBD2 (5 bases). The CDR3 sequence is 14 residues long. Trimming took 3 bases from V and 9 from J, leaving 17 bases between them. The V gene's germline CDR1 is GTSNPN and CDR2 SVGIG (reference sequence). In nucleotides, the CDR3 is TGTGCCTGGAGGAGGGTATCTGGATTGCGGGAGCTGTTTTTT. As protein: CAWRRVSGLRELFF.

There are many counts of this clonotype. The chain has TRBV29-1 and TRBJ2-5; TRBD1 matches 7 bases. J lost 2 bases, V lost 3 bases, and 0 bases had no gene match. Germline values: CDR1 SQVTM, CDR2 ANQGSEA. This CDR3 is 12 amino acids long. The CDR3 sequence is CSVEGQQETQYF. The CDR3 bases are TGCAGCGTTGAGGGACAGCAAGAGACCCAGTACTTC. Combining the CDR3 with reference TRBV29-1 and TRBJ2-5 gives the whole variable domain SAVISQKPSRDICQRGTSLTIQCQVDSQVTMMFWYRQQPGQSLTLIATANQGSEATYESGFVIDKFPISRPNLTFSTLTVSNMSPEDSSIYLCSVEGQQETQYFGPGTRLLVL.

Many counts were recorded for this clonotype. The V call is TRBV6-1, the J call TRBJ2-1, with a possible D match to TRBD1 (6 bases). V was shortened by 8 bases and J by 7 bases, with 15 bases between the two germline ends. The CDR3 consists of 13 residues. The germline V gene encodes CDR1 MNHNS and CDR2 SASEGT. The CDR3 bases are TGTGCCAGCGCCCAGACAGGCCCAAATGAGCAGTTCTTC. Protein product: CASAQTGPNEQFF.